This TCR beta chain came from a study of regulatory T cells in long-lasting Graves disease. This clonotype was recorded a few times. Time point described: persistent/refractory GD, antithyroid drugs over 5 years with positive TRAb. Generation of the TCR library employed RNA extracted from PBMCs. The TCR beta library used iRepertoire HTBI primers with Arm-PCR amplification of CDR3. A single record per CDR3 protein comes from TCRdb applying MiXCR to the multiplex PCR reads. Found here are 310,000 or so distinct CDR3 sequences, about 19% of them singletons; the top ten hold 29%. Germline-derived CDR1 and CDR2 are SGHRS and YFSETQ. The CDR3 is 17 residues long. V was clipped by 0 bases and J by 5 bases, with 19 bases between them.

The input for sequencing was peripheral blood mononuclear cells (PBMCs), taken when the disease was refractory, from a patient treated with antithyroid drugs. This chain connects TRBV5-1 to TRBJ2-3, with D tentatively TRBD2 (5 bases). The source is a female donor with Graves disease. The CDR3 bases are TGCGCCAGCAGCTTGGTTGGGAGTGGAGGAGGTGGAGATACGCAGTATTTT. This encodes CASSLVGSGGGGDTQYF.